Shown below are 5 T cell receptor beta chains from a single sample sequenced in a study of PD-1 blockade in classical Hodgkin lymphoma. This table comes from immunoSEQ multiplex PCR, and its TCRdb copy is limited to in-frame clones, with some not included. The data show fewer than 7,500 clones, 77% seen once. All the patients suffered relapse after autologous stem cell transplantation, and brentuximab vedotin exposure differed. The sequencing used peripheral blood mononuclear cells (PBMCs), collected before the second cycle of nivolumab. Receptor source: a human donor with classical Hodgkin lymphoma.

V gene TRBV10-3 combines with J gene TRBJ1-5, with D possibly being TRBD1 (5 bases). CDR3 length equals 15 residues. The V end was cut by 0 bases, the J end by 4 bases, with 10 bases between. Germline assignment: CDR1 ENHRY and CDR2 SYGVKD. The CDR3 DNA is TGTGCCATCAGTGAGTCGGGACTCGCGAATCAGCCCCAGCATTTT. It specifies CAISESGLANQPQHF.

The chain has TRBV7-9 and TRBJ1-1; D remains unclear. CDR1 is SEHNR, CDR2 FQNEAQ, per germline (reference sequence). V lost 2 bases to trimming and J lost 0 bases, with 10 bases between them. The CDR3 has 15 amino acids. CDR3 coding DNA: TGTGCCAGCAGCTTACCGGACGGCATGAACACTGAAGCTTTCTTT. Amino acids: CASSLPDGMNTEAFF.

The genes are TRBV13 and TRBJ2-3; no reliable D call. The germline V and J ends were trimmed by 6 bases and 0 bases, with 7 bases remaining between them. This CDR3 spans 13 amino acids. Germline CDR1 PRHDT, CDR2 FYEKMQ (reference sequence). In DNA, the CDR3 is TGTGCCAGCAGTCAAACTAGCACAGATACGCAGTATTTT. Protein product: CASSQTSTDTQYF.

The J gene is TRBJ1-4, the V gene TRBV5-1; D gene uncertain. V gave up 4 bases and J gave up 5 bases, with 12 bases separating them. CDR3 length: 14 residues. Looked up from germline, CDR1 is SGHRS and CDR2 is YFSETQ. CDR3 bases: TGCGCCAGCAGCGAAGTACAGCTGAATGAAAAACTGTTTTTT. This sequence encodes CASSEVQLNEKLFF. Variable domain in full (rest from reference TRBV5-1 and TRBJ1-4): KAGVTQTPRYLIKTRGQQVTLSCSPISGHRSVSWYQQTPGQGLQFLFEYFSETQRNKGNFPGRFSGRQFSNSRSEMNVSTLELGDSALYLCASSEVQLNEKLFFGSGTQLSVL.

The V call is TRBV7-8, the J call TRBJ1-1; no clear D gene. There are 13 residues in the CDR3. CDR1 is SGHVS, CDR2 FQNEAQ, per germline. Trimming took off 2 bases at V and 4 bases at J, with 8 bases between the two ends. CDR3 DNA sequence: TGTGCCAGCAGCTTAAGAGGAGCCACTGAAGCTTTCTTT. Its protein is CASSLRGATEAFF.